This TCR beta chain was sequenced for a study of radiotherapy plus CTLA-4 blockade in lung cancer. Chemo-refractory metastatic non-small-cell lung cancer patients were treated with focal radiation plus CTLA-4 blockade with ipilimumab. A remark on this clone: Its antigen remains unidentified.

Overall study findings and caveats: The authors reported that early blood T cell clone dynamics, with interferon-beta, best predicted response. Radiotherapy plus ipilimumab was followed by expansion in blood of tumor-derived TCR clones.

Some clones are missing from TCRdb's copy, which holds only in-frame ones; the method was immunoSEQ multiplex PCR. This table holds around 49,000 clones, 85% found once. The source is a human donor with non-small cell lung cancer whose response to radiotherapy plus ipilimumab could not be evaluated. The sample in question was peripheral blood, obtained from a patient treated with radiotherapy plus ipilimumab.

The CDR3 nucleotides are TGTGCCAGCAGCCCGCTCGGGACAGGTACCTACGAGCAGTACTTC. Residues: CASSPLGTGTYEQYF. The chain carries TRBV7-9 and TRBJ2-7; 8 bases match TRBD1. The junction had 8 bases not matched to a gene; V was cut back by 5 bases and J by 2 bases. Per the germline V gene, CDR1 is SEHNR and CDR2 is FQNEAQ (reference sequence). There are 15 residues in the CDR3. Based on the CDR3 plus reference TRBV7-9 and TRBJ2-7, the full variable domain is DTGVSQNPRHKITKRGQNVTFRCDPISEHNRLYWYRQTLGQGPEFLTYFQNEAQLEKSRLLSDRFSAERPKGSFSTLEIQRTEQGDSAMYLCASSPLGTGTYEQYFGPGTRLTVT.